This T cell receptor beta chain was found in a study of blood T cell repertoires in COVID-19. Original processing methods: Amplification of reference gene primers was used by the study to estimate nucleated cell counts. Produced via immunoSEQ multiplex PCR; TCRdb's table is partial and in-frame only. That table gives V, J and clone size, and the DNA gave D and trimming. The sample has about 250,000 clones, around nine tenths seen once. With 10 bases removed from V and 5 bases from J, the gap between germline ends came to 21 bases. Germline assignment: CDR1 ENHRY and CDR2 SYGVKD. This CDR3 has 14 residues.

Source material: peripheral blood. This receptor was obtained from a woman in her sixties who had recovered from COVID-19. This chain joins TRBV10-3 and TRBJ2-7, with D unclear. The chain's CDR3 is CATRVASRPNEQYF. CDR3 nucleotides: TGTGCCACGAGAGTCGCCTCGCGCCCCAACGAGCAGTACTTC.